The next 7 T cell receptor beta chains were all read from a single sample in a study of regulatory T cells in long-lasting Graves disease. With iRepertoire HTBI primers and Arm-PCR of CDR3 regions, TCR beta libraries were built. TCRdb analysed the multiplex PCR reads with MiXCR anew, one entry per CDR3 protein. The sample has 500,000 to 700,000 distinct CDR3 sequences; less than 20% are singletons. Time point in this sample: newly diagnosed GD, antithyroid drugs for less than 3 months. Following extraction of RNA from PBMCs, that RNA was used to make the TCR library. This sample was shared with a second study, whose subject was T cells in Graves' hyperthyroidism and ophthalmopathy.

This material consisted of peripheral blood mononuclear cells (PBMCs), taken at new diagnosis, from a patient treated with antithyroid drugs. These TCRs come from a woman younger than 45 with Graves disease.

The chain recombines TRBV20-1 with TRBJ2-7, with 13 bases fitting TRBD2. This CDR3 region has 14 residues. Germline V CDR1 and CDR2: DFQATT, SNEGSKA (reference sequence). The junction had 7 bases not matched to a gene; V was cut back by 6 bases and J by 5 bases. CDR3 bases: TGCAGTGCCCTTCGAGGGACTAGCGGGAACGAGCAGTACTTC. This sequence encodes CSALRGTSGNEQYF.

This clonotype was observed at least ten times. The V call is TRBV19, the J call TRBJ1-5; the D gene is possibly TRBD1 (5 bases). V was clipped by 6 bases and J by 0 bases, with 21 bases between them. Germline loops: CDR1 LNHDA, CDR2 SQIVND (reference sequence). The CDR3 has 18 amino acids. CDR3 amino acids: CASRARKTGEDSNQPQHF. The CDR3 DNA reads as TGTGCCAGTAGGGCCAGGAAAACAGGCGAGGATAGCAATCAGCCCCAGCATTTT.

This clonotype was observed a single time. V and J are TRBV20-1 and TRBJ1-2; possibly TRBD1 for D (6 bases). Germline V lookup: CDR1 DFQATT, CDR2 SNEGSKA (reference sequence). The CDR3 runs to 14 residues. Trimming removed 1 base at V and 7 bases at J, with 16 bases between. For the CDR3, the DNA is TGCAGTGCTAGAGTTCGACATGGACAGTTTGGCTACACCTTC. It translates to CSARVRHGQFGYTF.

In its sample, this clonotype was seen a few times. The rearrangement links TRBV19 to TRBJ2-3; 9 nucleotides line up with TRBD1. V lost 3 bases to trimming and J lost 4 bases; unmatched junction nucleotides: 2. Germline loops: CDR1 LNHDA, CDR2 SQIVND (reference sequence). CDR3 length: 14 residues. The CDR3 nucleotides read TGTGCCAGTAGTATGACAGGGGGTTCAGATACGCAGTATTTT. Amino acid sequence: CASSMTGGSDTQYF.

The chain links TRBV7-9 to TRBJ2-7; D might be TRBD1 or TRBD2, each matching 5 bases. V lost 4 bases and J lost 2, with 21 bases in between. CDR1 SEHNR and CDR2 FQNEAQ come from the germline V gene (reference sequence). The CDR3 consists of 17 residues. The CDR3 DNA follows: TGTGCCAGCAGCTCAACACGCCTGGGGGAGAGAGCCTACGAGCAGTACTTC. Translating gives CASSSTRLGERAYEQYF.

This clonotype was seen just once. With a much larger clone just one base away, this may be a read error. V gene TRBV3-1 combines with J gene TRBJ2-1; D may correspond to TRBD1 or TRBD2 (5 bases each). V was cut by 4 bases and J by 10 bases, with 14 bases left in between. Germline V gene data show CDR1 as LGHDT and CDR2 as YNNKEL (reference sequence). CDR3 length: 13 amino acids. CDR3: CASSRDPRSEQFF. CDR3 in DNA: TGTGCCAGCAGCCGGGACCCACGAAGCGAGCAGTTCTTC.

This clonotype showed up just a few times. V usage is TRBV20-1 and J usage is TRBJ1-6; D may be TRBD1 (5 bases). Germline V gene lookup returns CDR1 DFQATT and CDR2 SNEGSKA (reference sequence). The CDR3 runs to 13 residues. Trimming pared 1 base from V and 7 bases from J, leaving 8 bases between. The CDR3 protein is CSARAGMNSPLHF. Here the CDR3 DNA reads TGCAGTGCTAGAGCAGGGATGAATTCACCCCTCCACTTT.